These 24 T cell receptor beta chains originate from one sample sequenced in a study of early T cells in non-severe SARS-CoV-2 infection. A single record per CDR3 protein comes from TCRdb applying MiXCR to the 5' RACE reads. Counted here are around 37,000 distinct CDR3 sequences, around 9% occurring once; the ten biggest clones make up 13%. The sample consisted of whole blood. These receptor sequences come from an adult who was a healthcare worker with PCR-confirmed SARS-CoV-2 infection or an uninfected control (not recorded which).

Worth noting for this clonotype: This may stem from a read error, because a much larger clone lies one nucleotide away. The chain uses TRBV6-6 and TRBJ2-7; D possibly corresponds to TRBD1 (5 bases). The CDR3 covers 14 residues. Germline V CDR1 and CDR2: MNHNY, SVGAGI (reference sequence). The CDR3 bases are TGTGCCAACAGTTACCTACAGGTCACGAGGGAGCAGTACTTC. It is translated as CANSYLQVTREQYF.

This clonotype was detected ten times or more. The rearrangement joins TRBV4-3 to TRBJ2-2; 8 bases map to TRBD1. CDR3 length: 15 amino acids. V dropped 5 bases and J dropped 8; count of bases not matched to a gene: 10. CDR1 and CDR2 from the germline V gene are LGHNA and YSLEER. The DNA of the CDR3 is TGCGCCAGCAGCTTTGGGACAGGCACGGGGGGGGAGCTGTTTTTT. Translated, it gives CASSFGTGTGGELFF.

This clonotype was seen more than once but under ten times. The chain employs TRBV20-1 and TRBJ2-7; weak D call: TRBD1 (5 bases). This CDR3 is 15 amino acids long. Trimming cost V 0 bases and J 0 bases, with 12 bases left between them. Germline-derived CDR1 and CDR2 are DFQATT and SNEGSKA (reference sequence). The CDR3 DNA reads as TGCAGTGCTAGAGATACCCAGGGTGGCTCCTACGAGCAGTACTTC. Protein: CSARDTQGGSYEQYF.

About this clonotype: This CDR3 fails to terminate in the conserved phenylalanine or tryptophan, so it likely reflects a read error. This rearrangement joins TRBV5-8 to TRBJ2-7, with D unclear. V was trimmed by 1 base and J by 4 bases, leaving 15 bases between them. This CDR3 has 15 amino acids. Per germline, CDR1 SGHTS and CDR2 YDEGEE. The CDR3 nucleotides are TGTGCCAGCAGCTTGCATCGCCCGGGTAGGTACGAGCAGTACTCC. Its translation is CASSLHRPGRYEQYS.

This clonotype has a count of ten or more. The J gene is TRBJ1-1, the V gene TRBV9; D remains ambiguous. Germline lookup yields CDR1 SGDLS and CDR2 YYNGEE. CDR3 length equals 13 residues. Trimming cost V 0 bases and J 0 bases, with 3 bases left between them. The CDR3 sequence: CASSVAVNTEAFF. Written as DNA, the CDR3 is TGTGCCAGCAGCGTAGCGGTGAACACTGAAGCTTTCTTT.

With regard to this clonotype: A much larger clone sits a single nucleotide away, making a read error possible. The J gene is TRBJ2-2, the V gene TRBV7-8; TRBD1 is a possible D gene (5 bases). The CDR3 has 17 residues. Trimming removed 5 bases from V and 3 bases from J, with 19 bases in between. Germline-derived CDR1 and CDR2 are SGHVS and FQNEAQ. In nucleotides, the CDR3 is TGTGCCAGCAGCCGGCCCTTCAGGGAATGGGACACCGGGGAGCTGTTTTTT. Amino acid sequence: CASSRPFREWDTGELFF.

This clonotype was detected only a few times. The gene calls are TRBV27 and TRBJ1-1; no clear D gene. This CDR3 has 15 amino acids. CDR1 is MNHEY, CDR2 SMNVEV, per germline (reference sequence). The germline V and J ends were trimmed by 6 bases and 0 bases, with 14 bases remaining between them. CDR3 residues: CASRPFSALNTEAFF. For the CDR3, the DNA is TGTGCCAGCAGACCCTTTTCTGCGCTGAACACTGAAGCTTTCTTT.

Comments on this clonotype: This sequence may be a read error, since a much larger clone differs from it by one base. It is likely a read error, because the conserved phenylalanine at the end of the CDR3 is missing. The chain joins TRBV10-3 to TRBJ2-1, with D uncertain. The germline gives CDR1 ENHRY, CDR2 SYGVKD. The germline V and J ends were trimmed by 3 bases and 8 bases, with 8 bases remaining between them. This CDR3 has 12 residues. As DNA, the CDR3 is TGTGCCATCAGTGATGGAGTCGATGAGCAGTTCATC. Its translation: CAISDGVDEQFI.

The rearrangement links TRBV7-2 to TRBJ2-5, with D perhaps assigned TRBD1 or TRBD2 (6 bases each). The V end lost 7 bases, the J end lost 5 bases, and 20 bases lay between the germline ends. Germline V gene lookup returns CDR1 SGHTA and CDR2 FQGNSA. This CDR3 is 15 amino acids long. CDR3 nucleotide sequence: TGTGCCAGCACCCCGGGGGCAGCAATGGGGGAGACCCAGTACTTC. It translates to CASTPGAAMGETQYF.

This clonotype was recorded many times. The J gene is TRBJ2-1, the V gene TRBV7-6, with D possibly being TRBD2 (6 bases). From germline, CDR1 is SGHVS and CDR2 FNYEAQ. V was shortened by 0 bases and J by 4 bases, with 16 bases between the two germline ends. This CDR3 has 17 amino acids. CDR3 DNA: TGTGCCAGCAGCTTAGCGCCGGGAGCAGGCCGGTACAATGAGCAGTTCTTC. Amino acids: CASSLAPGAGRYNEQFF.

This clonotype was recorded at least ten times. The chain carries TRBV2 and TRBJ2-7, with unresolved D. The CDR3 totals 11 residues. Germline loops: CDR1 SNHLY, CDR2 FYNNEI. Deletions cut 6 bases from V and 7 bases from J, with 10 bases between. The CDR3 region is CASSQSDEQYF. The CDR3 DNA reads as TGTGCCAGCAGCCAAAGTGATGAGCAGTACTTC.

This clonotype was observed at least ten times. The V and J genes are TRBV2 and TRBJ1-5; tentatively, D is TRBD1 (6 bases). Between the trimmed V and J ends, which lost 3 bases and 4 bases, there was a span of 13 bases. In germline, CDR1 is SNHLY, CDR2 FYNNEI. The CDR3 sequence is 15 residues long. The CDR3 DNA reads as TGTGCCAGCAGTGATGGAACAGGGAGAAATCAGCCCCAGCATTTT. Its translation: CASSDGTGRNQPQHF.

The sample holds a few counts of this clonotype. The CDR3 DNA sequence: TGTGCCAGCAGACTGGACAGAGTTAATGAAAAACTGTTTTTT. Encoded protein: CASRLDRVNEKLFF. This sequence joins TRBV12-3 or TRBV12-4 and TRBJ1-4; weak D call: TRBD1 (6 bases). Trimming shortened V by 6 bases and J by 4 bases, and 12 bases separated the two germline ends. The CDR3 loop spans 14 amino acids.

This clonotype was observed many times. The chain is built from TRBV12-3 or TRBV12-4 and TRBJ1-4; D perhaps matches TRBD1 (5 bases). This CDR3 has 14 amino acids. The V end was cut by 6 bases, the J end by 3 bases, with 11 bases between. The CDR3 reads CASSRRQPNEKLFF. The CDR3 DNA is TGTGCCAGCAGCCGCAGACAGCCTAATGAAAAACTGTTTTTT.

This clonotype appeared a few times. The V and J genes are TRBV12-3 or TRBV12-4 and TRBJ2-6; D uncertain. The CDR3 is 15 residues long. The V end was cut by 10 bases, the J end by 1 base, with 14 bases between. DNA for the CDR3: TGTGCCACCAGAGCCTTTACATCTGGGGCCAACGTCCTGACTTTC. Protein product: CATRAFTSGANVLTF.

In its sample, this clonotype was seen many times. The rearrangement uses TRBV5-4 and TRBJ1-4; TRBD1 is a possible D gene (6 bases). Germline-derived CDR1 and CDR2 are SGHNT and YYREEE (reference sequence). The CDR3 extends over 14 amino acids. Trimming removed 4 bases from V and 8 bases from J, with 15 bases in between. In nucleotides, the CDR3 is TGTGCCAGCAGCACACAGGGATGGAGAGAAAAACTGTTTTTT. Encoded protein: CASSTQGWREKLFF.

At least ten counts were recorded for this clonotype. The J gene is TRBJ2-1, the V gene TRBV11-3; D might be TRBD2 (6 bases). Trimming removed 5 bases from V and 8 bases from J, with 22 bases in between. This CDR3 spans 16 amino acids. CDR1 is SGHNT and CDR2 is YENEEA in the germline V gene. The CDR3 region is CASSPEGRGRIDEQFF. The CDR3 coding sequence is TGTGCCAGCAGCCCGGAGGGCAGAGGAAGGATCGATGAGCAGTTCTTC.

The chain couples TRBV6-1 to TRBJ1-3; D is undetermined. Germline lookup yields CDR1 MNHNS and CDR2 SASEGT. V shed 10 bases and J shed 0 bases, with 16 bases lying between them. This CDR3 has 15 residues. CDR3 in amino acids: CAIQRVGVSGNTIYF. CDR3 nucleotide sequence: TGTGCCATCCAGCGGGTGGGAGTCTCTGGAAACACCATATATTTT.

This clonotype showed up many times. This rearrangement joins TRBV12-3 or TRBV12-4 to TRBJ1-4, with TRBD1 as a possible D gene (6 bases). V was cut by 0 bases and J by 11 bases, with 16 bases left in between. The CDR3 extends over 15 amino acids. The CDR3 spells CASSLAAGAGLKLFF. In DNA form, the CDR3 reads TGTGCCAGCAGTTTAGCCGCAGGGGCCGGATTGAAACTGTTTTTT.

This clonotype was recorded at least ten times. The chain is built from TRBV7-8 and TRBJ2-5; TRBD2 agrees at 8 bases. The CDR3 runs 16 residues. The germline V gene has CDR1 SGHVS and CDR2 FQNEAQ. After removal of 3 bases from V and 4 bases from J, the junction contained 10 bases not matched to a gene. Written as DNA, the CDR3 is TGTGCCAGCAGCTTTACCCGGGGGGGTGCCCGAGAGACCCAGTACTTC. Amino acid sequence: CASSFTRGGARETQYF.

This clonotype was counted many times. The gene calls are TRBV20-1 and TRBJ1-1, with D perhaps matching TRBD1 (5 bases). V shed 5 bases and J shed 4 bases, with 11 bases lying between them. This CDR3 region has 12 residues. CDR1 and CDR2 from the germline V gene are DFQATT and SNEGSKA (reference sequence). CDR3 loop: CSASWGRTEAFF. CDR3 nucleotide sequence: TGCAGTGCTTCTTGGGGACGCACTGAAGCTTTCTTT.

This clonotype came up many times. This sequence joins TRBV5-1 and TRBJ2-2; D might be TRBD2 (5 bases). Trimming took 4 bases from V and 4 from J, leaving 14 bases between them. From germline, CDR1 is SGHRS and CDR2 YFSETQ. This CDR3 has 15 amino acids. The CDR3 reads CASSQGSAGTGELFF. CDR3 nucleotide sequence: TGCGCCAGCAGCCAAGGGAGCGCGGGCACCGGGGAGCTGTTTTTT.

This clonotype has a count of ten or more. The chain is built from TRBV20-1 and TRBJ2-3; D gene ambiguous. Germline loops: CDR1 DFQATT, CDR2 SNEGSKA (reference sequence). The CDR3 contains 11 residues. Trimming removed 3 bases from V and 6 bases from J, with 7 bases in between. This chain's CDR3 is CSASGDDTQYF. Here the CDR3 DNA reads TGCAGTGCTAGCGGCGACGATACGCAGTATTTT.

This clonotype was seen repeatedly, ten times or more. The chain combines TRBV29-1 with TRBJ1-2; tentative D call: TRBD1 (6 bases). There are 10 residues in the CDR3. The germline V gene encodes CDR1 SQVTM and CDR2 ANQGSEA. Between the trimmed V and J ends, which lost 6 bases and 9 bases, there was a span of 11 bases. CDR3 coding DNA: TGCAGCGTCTCGGACAGCCGCTACACCTTC. It is translated as CSVSDSRYTF.